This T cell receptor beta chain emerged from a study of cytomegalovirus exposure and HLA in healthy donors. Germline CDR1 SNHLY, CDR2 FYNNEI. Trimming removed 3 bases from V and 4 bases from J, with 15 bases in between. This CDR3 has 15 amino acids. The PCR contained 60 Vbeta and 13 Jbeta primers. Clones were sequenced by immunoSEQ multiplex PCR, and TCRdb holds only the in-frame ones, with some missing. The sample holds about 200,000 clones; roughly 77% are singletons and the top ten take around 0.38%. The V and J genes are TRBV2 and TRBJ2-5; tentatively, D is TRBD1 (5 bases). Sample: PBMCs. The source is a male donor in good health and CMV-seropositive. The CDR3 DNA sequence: TGTGCCAGCAGTGACTCCAGGGCCAAGGTAGAGACCCAGTACTTC. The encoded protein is CASSDSRAKVETQYF.